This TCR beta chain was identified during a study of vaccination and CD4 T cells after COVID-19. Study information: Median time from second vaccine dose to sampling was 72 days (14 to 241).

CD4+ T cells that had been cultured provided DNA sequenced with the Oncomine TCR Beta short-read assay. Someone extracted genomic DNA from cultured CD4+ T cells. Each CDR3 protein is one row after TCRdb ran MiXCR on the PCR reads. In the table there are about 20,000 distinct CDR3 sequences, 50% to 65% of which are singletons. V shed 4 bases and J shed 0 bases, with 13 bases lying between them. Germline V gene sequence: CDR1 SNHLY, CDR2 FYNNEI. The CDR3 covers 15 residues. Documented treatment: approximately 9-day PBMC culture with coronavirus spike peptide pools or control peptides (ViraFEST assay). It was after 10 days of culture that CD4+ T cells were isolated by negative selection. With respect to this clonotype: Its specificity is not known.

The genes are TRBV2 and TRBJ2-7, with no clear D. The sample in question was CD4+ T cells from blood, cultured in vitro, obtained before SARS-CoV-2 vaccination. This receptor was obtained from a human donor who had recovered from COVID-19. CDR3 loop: CASSVQTGSSYEQYF. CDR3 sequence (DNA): TGTGCCAGCAGTGTTCAGACCGGATCCTCCTACGAGCAGTACTTC. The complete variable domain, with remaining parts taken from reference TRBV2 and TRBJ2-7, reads EPEVTQTPSHQVTQMGQEVILRCVPISNHLYFYWYRQILGQKVEFLVSFYNNEISEKSEIFDDQFSVERPDGSNFTLKIRSTKLEDSAMYFCASSVQTGSSYEQYFGPGTRLTVT.